The subject of this entry is one TCR beta chain. Its antigen is not identified. The sample originates from a study of T cell repertoires in cytomegalovirus infection. Study at large: Public TCR beta signature analysis indicated the presence of both CMV infection and matching HLA type.

The study, taken as a whole, reports: Frequencies of public TCR beta families were cumulated, and this identified carriers of CMV plus the relevant HLA.

Germline V gives CDR1 MDHEN, CDR2 SYDVKM. The CDR3 contains 14 residues. V was clipped by 5 bases and J by 0 bases, with 9 bases between them. TCRdb reprocessed the reads with MiXCR, giving one entry per CDR3 protein. The profile shows 300,000 or so distinct CDR3 sequences, under 30% of them singletons. This receptor was identified in a human donor in good health (CMV status not recorded). Some clones in this sample may be carry-over from other donors' samples. The chain links TRBV28 to TRBJ2-3, with D possibly called TRBD1 or TRBD2 (6 bases each). Sequencing was carried out using PBMCs. As DNA, the CDR3 is TGTGCCAGCAGTACAGGGAGGAGCACAGATACGCAGTATTTT. Its protein is CASSTGRSTDTQYF.